The 25 T cell receptor beta chains in this list originate from one sample, sequenced in a study of CD8+ T cells in alopecia areata. Noted treatment: oral pan-JAK inhibitor, 5-10 mg twice daily. Reverse transcription of extracted RNA yielded cDNA, which provided the sequencing template. TCRdb's table, derived via immunoSEQ multiplex PCR, lists solely in-frame clones and lacks some. The sample includes 150,000 to 200,000 clones, roughly 60% of them seen just once. Specimen: CD4+ T cells sorted from blood, collected at week 24, from a patient treated with tofacitinib. The receptors were gathered from a human donor with alopecia areata.

The chain uses TRBV29-1 and TRBJ1-5, with D possibly matching TRBD1 (6 bases). Trimming took off 4 bases at V and 7 bases at J, with 14 bases between the two ends. This CDR3 contains 13 residues. Germline CDR1 is SQVTM and CDR2 is ANQGSEA. CDR3 in amino acids: CSVVGGGGQPQHF. The CDR3 DNA reads as TGCAGCGTTGTGGGGGGCGGGGGCCAGCCCCAGCATTTT.

This clone has a single count. Distinct nucleotide sequences in the sample also encode this CDR3. The gene calls are TRBV29-1 and TRBJ2-7, with TRBD1 identical over 7 bases. The V gene end was trimmed by 6 bases and the J gene end by 0 bases; junction bases not matched to a gene: 5. The CDR3 sequence is 13 residues long. Germline V lookup: CDR1 SQVTM, CDR2 ANQGSEA. Here the CDR3 reads CSVEDRSSYEQYF. In nucleotides, the CDR3 is TGCAGCGTGGAGGACAGGAGCTCCTACGAGCAGTACTTC.

The chain links TRBV29-1 to TRBJ1-6, with unresolved D. There are 13 residues in the CDR3. Trimming stripped 7 bases from V and 7 bases from J, with 14 bases between. Germline-derived CDR1 and CDR2 are SQVTM and ANQGSEA. CDR3 amino acids: CSAGPRVNSPLHF. The CDR3 DNA sequence: TGCAGCGCCGGACCGCGGGTCAATTCACCCCTCCACTTT.

This chain uses TRBV9 with TRBJ2-1; D gene ambiguous. Between the trimmed V and J ends, which lost 1 base and 3 bases, there was a span of 2 bases. The CDR3 covers 12 residues. Germline V gene sequence: CDR1 SGDLS, CDR2 YYNGEE. This CDR3 is CASSVNYNEQFF. CDR3 DNA sequence: TGTGCCAGCAGCGTAAACTACAATGAGCAGTTCTTC.

The rearrangement uses TRBV25-1 and TRBJ1-5; TRBD1 matches at 10 bases. Germline trimming cut 2 bases from V and 4 bases from J; bases unmatched to any gene: 5. The CDR3 has 16 residues. Germline CDR1 and CDR2: MGHDK and SYGVNS. CDR3 bases: TGTGCCAGCAGTGAAAGGGACAGGGGCTTTAATCAGCCCCAGCATTTT. It translates to CASSERDRGFNQPQHF.

This rearrangement joins TRBV6-1 to TRBJ2-5; the D gene is possibly TRBD1 (6 bases). From germline, CDR1 is MNHNS and CDR2 SASEGT. The CDR3 has 15 amino acids. V shed 6 bases and J shed 0 bases, with 14 bases lying between them. The DNA of the CDR3 is TGTGCCAGCAGACCCGGACAGAGAAACCAAGAGACCCAGTACTTC. It is translated as CASRPGQRNQETQYF.

V and J are TRBV4-3 and TRBJ1-1; tentatively, D is TRBD1 (5 bases). V was pared by 1 base and J by 3 bases, with 12 bases between. The CDR3 runs 15 residues. Germline values: CDR1 LGHNA, CDR2 YSLEER. CDR3 sequence reads: CASSQGSGWDTEAFF. The CDR3 nucleotides read TGCGCCAGCAGCCAAGGGTCAGGGTGGGACACTGAAGCTTTCTTT.

The chain combines TRBV27 with TRBJ1-1; unclear D gene. Germline V gene lookup returns CDR1 MNHEY and CDR2 SMNVEV (reference sequence). Trimming shortened V by 2 bases and J by 5 bases, and 9 bases separated the two germline ends. There are 13 residues in the CDR3. CDR3 sequence: CASSLVRGTEAFF. Here the CDR3 DNA reads TGTGCCAGCAGTTTAGTAAGAGGTACTGAAGCTTTCTTT.

J is TRBJ2-5 and V is TRBV4-3; TRBD1 matches at 8 bases. The CDR3 runs to 14 residues. CDR1 is LGHNA and CDR2 is YSLEER in the germline V gene. V dropped 5 bases and J dropped 4; count of bases not matched to a gene: 6. The CDR3 loop is CASSARTGRETQYF. In DNA form, the CDR3 reads TGCGCCAGCAGCGCCCGGACAGGGCGAGAGACCCAGTACTTC.

The V gene is TRBV30, the J gene TRBJ1-2, with a weak D call TRBD1 (5 bases). CDR1 is GTSNPN and CDR2 is SVGIG in the germline V gene (reference sequence). The CDR3 has 13 residues. V lost 0 bases and J 8 bases, leaving 13 bases between the germline ends. The CDR3 DNA follows: TGTGCCTGGAGTGTAACGGGGGGTACAGGCTACACCTTC. This codes for CAWSVTGGTGYTF.

This clone turned up a few times. This chain links TRBV13 with TRBJ2-5; D not certain. CDR1 is PRHDT, CDR2 FYEKMQ, per germline (reference sequence). This CDR3 has 14 residues. V was cut by 1 base and J by 2 bases, with 8 bases left in between. In DNA form, the CDR3 reads TGTGCCAGCAGCTTAGCCGGACCACAAGAGACCCAGTACTTC. Translating it yields CASSLAGPQETQYF.

This clone was detected only a few times. The rearrangement uses TRBV29-1 and TRBJ2-7, with D unresolved. The CDR3 is 13 amino acids. The V end lost 3 bases, the J end lost 2 bases, and 11 bases lay between the germline ends. Germline loops: CDR1 SQVTM, CDR2 ANQGSEA. The CDR3 is CSVESSRTYEQYF. For the CDR3, the DNA is TGCAGCGTTGAGTCCAGCCGTACCTACGAGCAGTACTTC.

The chain uses TRBV7-2 and TRBJ1-2; no reliable D call. V was pared by 2 bases and J by 5 bases, with 18 bases between. Per the germline V gene, CDR1 is SGHTA and CDR2 is FQGNSA. CDR3 length equals 16 residues. CDR3 nucleotide sequence: TGTGCCAGCAGCTTAACGAGGCGGAGCGCAGAATATGGCTACACCTTC. It is translated as CASSLTRRSAEYGYTF.

The chain employs TRBV30 and TRBJ1-1, with 7 bases matching TRBD1. Germline assignment: CDR1 GTSNPN and CDR2 SVGIG (reference sequence). V lost 1 base, J lost 7 bases, and 6 bases stayed unmatched. The length of the CDR3 is 13 residues. The DNA for the CDR3 is TGTGCCTGGAGTGAGAGAGGGGGCGGTGAAGCTTTCTTT. This encodes CAWSERGGGEAFF.

The chain carries TRBV30 and TRBJ1-4; 7 nucleotides line up with TRBD1. The CDR3 is 14 residues long. Germline V gives CDR1 GTSNPN, CDR2 SVGIG (reference sequence). With V trimmed by 5 bases and J by 2 bases, 5 bases remained unmatched. The CDR3 sequence: CAWDTGATNEKLFF. The CDR3 DNA reads TGTGCCTGGGACACAGGGGCCACTAATGAAAAACTGTTTTTT.

V is TRBV10-3 and J is TRBJ1-1; 7 bases map to TRBD1. The CDR3 runs 11 residues. In germline, CDR1 is ENHRY, CDR2 SYGVKD. Trimming took 10 bases from V and 6 from J; bases not matched to a gene: 5. CDR3 DNA: TGTGCCACCGGACAGGTATCTGAAGCTTTCTTT. This sequence encodes CATGQVSEAFF.

The chain carries TRBV27 and TRBJ1-2; no clear D gene. The CDR3 covers 14 residues. In germline, CDR1 is MNHEY, CDR2 SMNVEV (reference sequence). V was clipped by 4 bases and J by 1 base, with 10 bases between them. CDR3 amino acids: CASSSRDINYGYTF. In DNA form, the CDR3 reads TGTGCCAGCAGTTCCCGGGATATTAACTATGGCTACACCTTC.

The V gene is TRBV30, the J gene TRBJ2-4, with 7 bases matching TRBD2. The CDR3 totals 15 residues. V gave up 0 bases and J gave up 0 bases; unmatched junction bases: 2. CDR1 is GTSNPN and CDR2 is SVGIG in the germline V gene (reference sequence). CDR3 sequence: CAWSVRGVAKNIQYF. DNA for the CDR3: TGTGCCTGGAGTGTACGGGGGGTAGCCAAAAACATTCAGTACTTC. Supplemented by reference TRBV30 and TRBJ2-4, the full variable domain reads SQTIHQWPATLVQPVGSPLSLECTVEGTSNPNLYWYRQAAGRGLQLLFYSVGIGQISSEVPQNLSASRPQDRQFILSSKKLLLSDSGFYLCAWSVRGVAKNIQYFGAGTRLSVL.

This rearrangement joins TRBV5-1 to TRBJ2-1; TRBD2 matches 12 bases. Germline CDR1 and CDR2: SGHRS and YFSETQ. The CDR3 has 18 residues. V gave up 4 bases and J gave up 9 bases; unmatched junction bases: 17. For the CDR3, the DNA is TGCGCCAGCAGCCCCGGCCGGACTAGCGGGGCCCTGGGCAGTGAGCAGTTCTTC. Translating it yields CASSPGRTSGALGSEQFF.

This chain uses TRBV30 with TRBJ2-7; 8 positions match TRBD1. This CDR3 comprises 16 residues. Germline CDR1 GTSNPN, CDR2 SVGIG (reference sequence). With V trimmed by 2 bases and J by 1 base, 10 bases remained unmatched. CDR3 coding DNA: TGTGCCTGGAGTCCGATCCTGACAGGGGAGTCCTACGAGCAGTACTTC. It translates to CAWSPILTGESYEQYF.

This chain connects TRBV7-2 to TRBJ2-5; 7 positions match TRBD2. The CDR3 contains 15 residues. Germline CDR1 reads SGHTA; CDR2 reads FQGNSA. V shed 8 bases and J 1 base; nucleotides not matched to a gene: 10. CDR3 region: CASGSAGNPQETQYF. For the CDR3, the DNA is TGTGCCAGCGGATCAGCGGGGAACCCCCAAGAGACCCAGTACTTC.

The V call is TRBV11-3, the J call TRBJ2-3; perhaps D is TRBD1 or TRBD2 (5 bases each). CDR3 length equals 17 residues. Germline CDR1 is SGHNT and CDR2 is YENEEA. Between the trimmed V and J ends, which lost 4 bases and 8 bases, there was a span of 25 bases. CDR3 sequence reads: CASSYRPTGPNGGTQYF. CDR3 sequence (DNA): TGTGCCAGCAGCTACCGCCCGACCGGCCCAAATGGGGGTACGCAGTATTTT.

The chain combines TRBV11-2 with TRBJ2-1; D not resolved. Trimming removed 5 bases from V and 0 bases from J, with 11 bases in between. The CDR3 runs to 15 residues. The germline V gene has CDR1 SGHAT and CDR2 FQNNGV. This CDR3 reads CASSLLQGSYNEQFF. For the CDR3, the DNA is TGTGCCAGCAGCCTCCTACAAGGCTCCTACAATGAGCAGTTCTTC.

The chain employs TRBV4-1 and TRBJ2-7; D gene unclear. V gave up 1 base and J gave up 5 bases, with 9 bases separating them. Germline loops: CDR1 MGHRA, CDR2 YSYEKL. The CDR3 length is 13 residues. Here the CDR3 DNA reads TGCGCCAGCAGCCAAGTAGGCTACAACGAGCAGTACTTC. It specifies CASSQVGYNEQYF.

The rearrangement links TRBV5-1 to TRBJ1-1, with no clear D. V was clipped by 3 bases and J by 3 bases, with 18 bases between them. From germline, CDR1 is SGHRS and CDR2 YFSETQ. The CDR3 sequence is 16 residues long. The CDR3 region has the DNA TGCGCCAGCAGCTGGGCTCCTCAGGCCGGCTACACTGAAGCTTTCTTT. Amino acids: CASSWAPQAGYTEAFF.